This is a list of T cell receptor beta chains from one sample in a study of STAT5B mutations in CD4+ large granular lymphocyte leukemia. This table comes from immunoSEQ multiplex PCR, and its TCRdb copy is limited to in-frame clones, with some not included. The table lists about 32,000 clones, just under 85% of them singletons. The sequenced sample was CD4+ T cells from blood buffy coats. Receptor source: a human donor in good health. Each CDR3 is given with its conserved first and last residue. Each record gives: D gene, V gene, J gene, clone size, CDR3 protein, CDR3 DNA. The D gene is left open where the match is weak. For some rows the clone size is stated as once, few or many, or as a class when expanded; others skip it.

NA	TRBV7-2	TRBJ2-1	NA	CASGSNEQFF	TGTGCCAGCGGGTCCAATGAGCAGTTCTTC
NA	TRBV7-2	TRBJ2-7	NA	CASSLNRAYEQYF	TGTGCCAGCAGCTTAAACCGGGCCTACGAGCAGTACTTC
TRBD2	TRBV10-1	TRBJ2-7	once	CASSGGRAGEQYF	TGCGCCAGCAGTGGAGGGAGGGCCGGCGAGCAGTACTTC
NA	TRBV5-1	TRBJ2-1	NA	CASSLDGTYNEQFF	TGCGCCAGCAGCTTGGATGGCACCTACAATGAGCAGTTCTTC
NA	TRBV6-6	TRBJ1-6	NA	CASSSTEYNSPLHF	TGTGCCAGCAGTTCGACGGAGTATAATTCACCCCTCCACTTT
TRBD2	TRBV11-3	TRBJ2-2	NA	CASSFASGNTGELFF	TGTGCCAGCAGCTTTGCTAGCGGGAACACCGGGGAGCTGTTTTTT
TRBD2	TRBV30	TRBJ2-5	NA	CAWRRLAGGGETQYF	TGTGCCTGGCGTAGACTAGCGGGAGGGGGAGAGACCCAGTACTTC
NA	TRBV6-5	TRBJ1-1	NA	CASRGDAHTEAFF	TGTGCCAGCAGGGGGGACGCCCACACTGAAGCTTTCTTT
NA	TRBV4-1	TRBJ2-1	NA	CASSQDDRTYNEQFF	TGCGCCAGCAGCCAAGATGACAGGACCTACAATGAGCAGTTCTTC
TRBD1	TRBV7-9	TRBJ1-2	few	CASSTGQVYGYTF	TGTGCCAGCAGCACGGGACAGGTCTATGGCTACACCTTC
NA	TRBV6-1	TRBJ2-7	NA	CASSDPAGGSFEQYF	TGTGCCAGCAGTGACCCAGCAGGAGGGTCGTTCGAGCAGTACTTC
NA	TRBV5-1	TRBJ2-7	once	CASSFVAAGTDYYEQYF	TGCGCCAGCAGCTTTGTCGCGGCCGGTACAGACTATTACGAGCAGTACTTC
TRBD2	TRBV6-6	TRBJ2-3	few	CASKGSGRSDTQYF	TGTGCCAGCAAGGGAAGCGGGAGGAGTGATACGCAGTATTTT
NA	TRBV5-1	TRBJ1-3	once	CASSLGDTIYF	TGCGCCAGCAGCTTAGGGGACACCATATATTTT
TRBD1	TRBV4-1	TRBJ2-3	NA	CASSSDRDPNTDTQYF	TGCGCCAGCAGCTCGGACAGGGATCCTAACACAGATACGCAGTATTTT
NA	TRBV28	TRBJ1-1	NA	CASSLPRDTEAFF	TGTGCCAGCAGTTTGCCCCGGGACACTGAAGCTTTCTTT
NA	TRBV7-6	TRBJ2-5	once	CASSSSGEGETQYF	TGTGCCAGCAGCTCATCAGGGGAGGGGGAGACCCAGTACTTC
TRBD2	TRBV4-1	TRBJ2-7	NA	CASSQSGLAGGPSYEQYF	TGCGCCAGCAGCCAATCCGGTTTAGCGGGAGGGCCCTCCTACGAGCAGTACTTC
TRBD1	TRBV6-6	TRBJ2-7	NA	CASSPPRGQPGSEQYF	TGTGCCAGCAGTCCCCCCAGGGGGCAGCCCGGCTCCGAGCAGTACTTC
NA	TRBV6-6	TRBJ2-7	NA	CASSYSAYEQYF	TGTGCCAGCAGTTATAGTGCCTACGAGCAGTACTTC
NA	TRBV27	TRBJ2-2	NA	CASSLPGELFF	TGTGCCAGCAGTTTACCTGGGGAGCTGTTTTTT
NA	TRBV27	TRBJ1-1	NA	CASSPVLAFF	TGTGCCAGCAGCCCAGTGCTAGCTTTCTTT
NA	TRBV23-1	TRBJ1-2	once	CASSQSEGDGGYTF	TGCGCCAGCAGTCAATCGGAGGGGGATGGTGGCTACACCTTC
TRBD2	TRBV4-1	TRBJ2-1	NA	CASSHVYAAGGNEQFF	TGCGCCAGCAGCCATGTTTACGCGGCGGGAGGCAATGAGCAGTTCTTC
NA	TRBV10-1	TRBJ1-1	NA	CASSPTEGMNTEAFF	TGCGCCAGCAGTCCTACAGAAGGGATGAACACTGAAGCTTTCTTT
NA	TRBV5-1	TRBJ2-7	NA	CASSSAVGPTKYF	TGCGCCAGCAGCTCGGCCGTCGGGCCGACGAAATACTTC
NA	TRBV9	TRBJ1-2	NA	CASSVDPEGYGYTF	TGTGCCAGCAGCGTAGATCCGGAGGGCTATGGCTACACCTTC
TRBD1	TRBV7-9	TRBJ1-2	NA	CASSLETGAYGYTF	TGTGCCAGCAGCCTAGAGACAGGGGCCTATGGCTACACCTTC
TRBD2	TRBV6-5	TRBJ2-2	NA	CASSSWTSGRGELFF	TGTGCCAGCAGTTCGTGGACTAGCGGGAGGGGGGAGCTGTTTTTT
NA	TRBV7-2	TRBJ1-2	few	CASSLQRGLINYGYTF	TGTGCCAGCAGCTTACAAAGGGGATTAATTAACTATGGCTACACCTTC
NA	TRBV7-2	TRBJ2-7	once	CASSSHSSLAYEQYF	TGTGCCAGCAGCTCACATAGTAGCCTAGCCTACGAGCAGTACTTC
NA	TRBV10-1	TRBJ2-2	NA	CASSPANTGELFF	TGCGCCAGCAGTCCGGCGAACACCGGGGAGCTGTTTTTT
NA	TRBV6-1	TRBJ1-1	NA	CASSAMNTEAFF	TGTGCCAGCAGCGCGATGAACACTGAAGCTTTCTTT
TRBD1	TRBV5-6	TRBJ2-2	NA	CASSRNRGVGELFF	TGTGCCAGCAGCCGTAACAGGGGAGTGGGGGAGCTGTTTTTT
NA	TRBV7-3	TRBJ2-2	few	CASSLTGVGTGELFF	TGTGCCAGCAGCTTAACCGGGGTCGGCACCGGGGAGCTGTTTTTT
TRBD1	TRBV9	TRBJ2-7	NA	CASSPQGAYEQYF	TGTGCCAGCAGCCCCCAGGGGGCCTACGAGCAGTACTTC
NA	TRBV1	TRBJ2-1	NA	CTSSWDYLGESSYNEQFF	TGCACCAGCAGCTGGGACTACCTCGGGGAAAGCTCCTACAATGAGCAGTTCTTC
TRBD2	TRBV5-1	TRBJ2-2	NA	CASSLRLAINTGELFF	TGCGCCAGCAGCTTGCGACTAGCGATCAACACCGGGGAGCTGTTTTTT
NA	TRBV19	TRBJ2-5	NA	CASSRLVSETQYF	TGTGCCAGTAGCCGACTAGTCTCAGAGACCCAGTACTTC
NA	TRBV29-1	TRBJ2-1	once	CSAGSAYNEQFF	TGCAGCGCCGGTAGTGCCTACAATGAGCAGTTCTTC
NA	TRBV6-6	TRBJ1-5	NA	CASSYSATDQPQHF	TGTGCCAGCAGTTACTCGGCGACAGATCAGCCCCAGCATTTT
NA	TRBV10-3	TRBJ1-1	NA	CAIRTGNTEAFF	TGTGCCATCCGGACGGGGAACACTGAAGCTTTCTTT
NA	TRBV27	TRBJ1-2	NA	CASSPLPGNGYTF	TGTGCCAGCAGTCCTCTGCCAGGGAACGGCTACACCTTC
NA	TRBV7-9	TRBJ1-5	NA	CASSFGSNQPQHF	TGTGCCAGCAGCTTTGGTAGCAATCAGCCCCAGCATTTT
NA	TRBV7-2	TRBJ2-7	NA	CASSLGQSSYEQYF	TGTGCCAGCAGCTTAGGGCAAAGCTCCTACGAGCAGTACTTC
TRBD2	TRBV5-5	TRBJ2-1	NA	CASSFGGSSYNEQFF	TGTGCCAGCAGCTTTGGCGGGAGCTCCTACAATGAGCAGTTCTTC
NA	TRBV27	TRBJ1-1	NA	CASSPATVPNTEAFF	TGTGCCAGCAGTCCCGCGACAGTCCCGAACACTGAAGCTTTCTTT
NA	TRBV7-6	TRBJ2-3	NA	CASSLMSTDTQYF	TGTGCCAGCAGCTTAATGTCCACAGATACGCAGTATTTT
NA	TRBV5-1	TRBJ1-3	NA	CASSLTVMDSGNTIYF	TGCGCCAGCAGCTTGACGGTCATGGACTCTGGAAACACCATATATTTT
NA	TRBV28	TRBJ1-1	NA	CASSTPSRGFAEAFF	TGTGCCAGCAGTACACCCTCAAGAGGATTCGCTGAAGCTTTCTTT
TRBD1	TRBV6-5	TRBJ2-7	NA	CASRQGASYEQYF	TGTGCCAGCAGGCAGGGGGCTTCCTACGAGCAGTACTTC